These 13 T cell receptor beta chains came from one sample sequenced in a study of blood T cells in healthy people across ages. The use of a sample-barcoded 5' primer and a J-beta primer mix characterized a second PCR of roughly 7 to 11 cycles. TCRdb passed the 5' RACE reads through MiXCR, listing each CDR3 protein once. The sample yields a few hundred thousand distinct CDR3 sequences, 27% seen once. The sample taken for sequencing was blood. All receptors derive from a woman between 65 and 79 years old in good health.

This sequence joins TRBV6-1 and TRBJ1-2, with D perhaps matching TRBD1 (6 bases). CDR1 MNHNS and CDR2 SASEGT come from the germline V gene. V shed 7 bases and J shed 4 bases, with 16 bases lying between them. This CDR3 is built from 14 residues. Written as DNA, the CDR3 is TGTGCCAGCATTTCGGGGGCGAGAGGCTATGGCTACACCTTC. Translation gives CASISGARGYGYTF.

The gene calls are TRBV5-1 and TRBJ2-1, with 12 bases that match TRBD2. The J segment lost 5 bases and the V segment lost 2 bases, leaving 11 bases of the junction unmatched. This CDR3 comprises 18 residues. CDR1 and CDR2 from the germline V gene are SGHRS and YFSETQ. CDR3 loop: CASSFGQGLAGYNNEQFF. The CDR3 DNA sequence: TGCGCCAGCAGCTTCGGCCAAGGACTAGCGGGGTATAACAATGAGCAGTTCTTC. The whole variable domain, remainder taken from reference TRBV5-1 and TRBJ2-1, is KAGVTQTPRYLIKTRGQQVTLSCSPISGHRSVSWYQQTPGQGLQFLFEYFSETQRNKGNFPGRFSGRQFSNSRSEMNVSTLELGDSALYLCASSFGQGLAGYNNEQFFGPGTRLTVL.

J is TRBJ2-7 and V is TRBV10-3, with D possibly matching TRBD2 (6 bases). Gene TRBJ2-1 matches the end of the DNA better, so the J call may be wrong. Looked up from germline, CDR1 is ENHRY and CDR2 is SYGVKD. The CDR3 is 16 amino acids. The DNA of the CDR3 is TGTGCCATCAGTGAGTCGGCGGTAGCGGCCTACAATGAGCAGTTCTTC. Protein product: CAISESAVAAYNEQFF.

The table lists this clonotype with many counts. This rearrangement joins TRBV3-1 to TRBJ2-5; D may be TRBD2 (5 bases). The V gene's germline CDR1 is LGHDT and CDR2 YNNKEL (reference sequence). Trimming pared 4 bases from V and 1 base from J, leaving 10 bases between. This CDR3 is 14 amino acids long. The DNA for the CDR3 is TGTGCCAGCAGCCCTCGGGGAATCCAAGAGACCCAGTACTTC. Its translation: CASSPRGIQETQYF.

The table lists this clonotype with a few counts. The chain joins TRBV7-2 to TRBJ1-5; D is unresolved. Trimming pared 1 base from V and 0 bases from J, leaving 7 bases between. This CDR3 spans 15 amino acids. Germline V CDR1 and CDR2: SGHTA, FQGNSA. The CDR3 DNA sequence: TGTGCCAGCAGCTTAGTTCCCGATAGCAATCAGCCCCAGCATTTT. Its protein is CASSLVPDSNQPQHF.

This chain joins TRBV12-3 or TRBV12-4 and TRBJ1-4; possible D gene TRBD1, 5 bases. This CDR3 region has 14 residues. Trimming left V 4 bases short and J 8 bases short, with 14 bases between. Here the CDR3 DNA reads TGTGCCAGCAGTTCAAGCGGGGGTAGAGAAAAACTGTTTTTT. Translated, it gives CASSSSGGREKLFF.

The J gene is TRBJ2-7, the V gene TRBV6-1, with TRBD2 matching 15 bases. Germline-derived CDR1 and CDR2 are MNHNS and SASEGT. There are 17 residues in the CDR3. The junction had 8 bases not matched to a gene; V was cut back by 5 bases and J by 3 bases. The DNA for the CDR3 is TGTGCCAGCAGTCCTCTTCCGGGACTAGCGGGGGGCTACGAGCAGTACTTC. Protein sequence: CASSPLPGLAGGYEQYF.

This clonotype was seen more than once but under ten times. The CDR3, as DNA: TGTGCCACCAGCCCTCCGACGGAAGGGGGGTCCCTCACTACAGATAGCAATCAGCCCCAGCATTTT. Its protein is CATSPPTEGGSLTTDSNQPQHF. The chain links TRBV24-1 to TRBJ1-5; D is possibly TRBD1 (6 bases). The CDR3 spans 22 residues. In germline, CDR1 is KGHDR, CDR2 SFDVKD. Trimming took 7 bases from V and 0 from J, leaving 33 bases between them.

The chain combines TRBV15 with TRBJ2-5, with TRBD1 matching 8 bases. Per the germline V gene, CDR1 is LNHNV and CDR2 is YYDKDF (reference sequence). The V and J ends lost 1 base and 11 bases, in that order; junction bases with no gene match: 18. The CDR3 is 17 residues long. The CDR3 loop is CATSRGVDFQGAHEQYF. DNA of the CDR3: TGTGCCACCAGCAGAGGCGTAGACTTCCAGGGGGCGCATGAGCAGTACTTC.

This clonotype was recorded once. This chain uses TRBV20-1 with TRBJ2-2; 8 positions agree with TRBD1. After removal of 2 bases from V and 5 bases from J, the junction contained 10 bases not matched to a gene. Germline V gene sequence: CDR1 DFQATT, CDR2 SNEGSKA (reference sequence). This CDR3 comprises 16 residues. This CDR3 reads CSARRGTGPATGELFF. The CDR3 nucleotides are TGCAGTGCTAGACGAGGGACAGGACCTGCAACCGGGGAGCTGTTTTTT.

The rearrangement joins TRBV7-2 to TRBJ2-5; TRBD1 aligns across 7 bases. Trimming at V came to 8 bases and at J to 4 bases, leaving 10 bases not matched to a gene. The CDR3 contains 14 residues. The germline CDR1 and CDR2 sequences are SGHTA and FQGNSA. This CDR3 reads CASRPGDRRETQYF. The CDR3 bases are TGTGCCAGCCGACCAGGGGACAGAAGAGAGACCCAGTACTTC.

This chain uses TRBV5-1 with TRBJ2-7, with TRBD1 identical over 9 bases. The germline V gene has CDR1 SGHRS and CDR2 YFSETQ. The CDR3 contains 14 residues. V shed 4 bases and J 4 bases; nucleotides not matched to a gene: 6. CDR3 sequence reads: CASSPVTGGYEQYF. The CDR3 coding sequence is TGCGCCAGCAGCCCCGTGACAGGGGGTTACGAGCAGTACTTC.

The chain uses TRBV27 and TRBJ2-5; D is perhaps TRBD1 (6 bases). Germline V gene data show CDR1 as MNHEY and CDR2 as SMNVEV (reference sequence). V shed 2 bases and J shed 1 base, with 14 bases lying between them. The CDR3 is made up of 16 amino acids. The CDR3 loop reads CASSLSGGVRQETQYF. The CDR3 bases are TGTGCCAGCAGTTTAAGTGGGGGCGTTCGCCAAGAGACCCAGTACTTC.